These 9 T cell receptor beta chains share one sample of origin, sequenced in a study of shared clonotypes between healthy human individuals. The repertoire was sequenced with immunoSEQ multiplex PCR; TCRdb's copy has only in-frame clones and lacks some. Of fewer than 600,000 clones listed, around 79% were seen once; the top ten hold around 13%. Specimen: PBMCs. All receptors come from a woman in her 40s in good health. Some clones in this sample may be carry-over from other donors' samples.

V usage is TRBV4-1 and J usage is TRBJ2-3; 15 bases align to TRBD2. The CDR3 totals 19 residues. Trimming removed 2 bases from V and 4 bases from J; junction bases left unmatched: 10. Per the germline V gene, CDR1 is MGHRA and CDR2 is YSYEKL. The CDR3: CASSQIGLAGGKIADTQYF. The CDR3 bases are TGCGCCAGCAGCCAAATTGGACTAGCGGGAGGGAAAATCGCAGATACGCAGTATTTT.

The chain carries TRBV7-3 and TRBJ2-1; 8 bases fit TRBD1. Per germline, CDR1 SGHTA and CDR2 FQGTGA. J lost 13 bases, V lost 1 base, and 15 bases had no gene match. This CDR3 contains 16 residues. CDR3 protein: CASSLRSLNPGQVQFF. Written as DNA, the CDR3 is TGTGCCAGCAGCTTAAGGAGCTTGAACCCGGGACAGGTACAGTTCTTC.

The chain recombines TRBV11-2 with TRBJ2-7; TRBD1 agrees at 9 bases. J lost 4 bases, V lost 5 bases, and 6 bases had no gene match. From germline, CDR1 is SGHAT and CDR2 FQNNGV. The CDR3 totals 14 residues. DNA for the CDR3: TGTGCCAGCAGCCAAATGACAGGGGGGTACGAGCAGTACTTC. Its protein product is CASSQMTGGYEQYF. Looking up the rest from reference TRBV11-2 and TRBJ2-7 gives the full variable domain: EAGVAQSPRYKIIEKRQSVAFWCNPISGHATLYWYQQILGQGPKLLIQFQNNGVVDDSQLPKDRFSAERLKGVDSTLKIQPAKLEDSAVYLCASSQMTGGYEQYFGPGTRLTVT.

This clone appeared a few times. The rearrangement joins TRBV28 to TRBJ2-5, with D perhaps TRBD1 or TRBD2 (5 bases each). The CDR3 has 14 residues. Germline V gene data show CDR1 as MDHEN and CDR2 as SYDVKM. Trimming pared 2 bases from V and 4 bases from J, leaving 11 bases between. The CDR3 nucleotides are TGTGCCAGCAGTTTAAGATCGGGGCGAGAGACCCAGTACTTC. Encoded protein: CASSLRSGRETQYF.

This chain connects TRBV11-1 to TRBJ2-7, with a weak D call TRBD2 (5 bases). V was pared by 5 bases and J by 2 bases, with 13 bases between. The CDR3 contains 14 residues. Germline V lookup: CDR1 SGHAT, CDR2 FQDESV (reference sequence). In DNA form, the CDR3 reads TGTGCCAGCAGCCTACAACCGGGAACCTACGAGCAGTACTTC. Translation gives CASSLQPGTYEQYF. Complete variable domain (other parts from reference TRBV11-1 and TRBJ2-7): EAEVAQSPRYKITEKSQAVAFWCDPISGHATLYWYRQILGQGPELLVQFQDESVVDDSQLPKDRFSAERLKGVDSTLKIQPAELGDSAMYLCASSLQPGTYEQYFGPGTRLTVT.

V and J are TRBV11-1 and TRBJ2-1, with 8 bases that match TRBD2. CDR1 is SGHAT, CDR2 FQDESV, per germline (reference sequence). The CDR3 is 18 amino acids. The J segment lost 6 bases and the V segment lost 5 bases, leaving 18 bases of the junction unmatched. CDR3 coding DNA: TGTGCCAGCAGCAGATTTGCCCTCCGGGAGGGCCTTGGCAATGAGCAGTTCTTC. It encodes CASSRFALREGLGNEQFF.

This chain links TRBV14 with TRBJ2-1; no clear D gene. Germline V gives CDR1 SGHDN, CDR2 FVKESK. The CDR3 is 13 amino acids. The ends were cut back, 4 bases at V and 8 bases at J, with 12 bases in the middle. The CDR3 sequence is CASSPAGWDEQFF. The CDR3 DNA reads TGTGCCAGCAGCCCAGCAGGTTGGGATGAGCAGTTCTTC.

The chain couples TRBV7-6 to TRBJ1-2; tentatively, D is TRBD1 (5 bases). CDR3 size: 15 residues. Germline V gene sequence: CDR1 SGHVS, CDR2 FNYEAQ. V lost 3 bases to trimming and J lost 4 bases, with 15 bases between them. The CDR3 protein is CASSFRHGRVYGYTF. In nucleotides, the CDR3 is TGTGCCAGCAGCTTCCGGCATGGCAGGGTCTATGGCTACACCTTC.

The gene calls are TRBV15 and TRBJ2-3, with 8 bases that match TRBD1. V was clipped by 5 bases and J by 1 base; unmatched bases: 5. Germline assignment: CDR1 LNHNV and CDR2 YYDKDF (reference sequence). The CDR3 sequence is 15 residues long. The CDR3 is CATSPPGQGTDTQYF. The CDR3 region has the DNA TGTGCCACCAGCCCTCCGGGACAGGGCACAGATACGCAGTATTTT.